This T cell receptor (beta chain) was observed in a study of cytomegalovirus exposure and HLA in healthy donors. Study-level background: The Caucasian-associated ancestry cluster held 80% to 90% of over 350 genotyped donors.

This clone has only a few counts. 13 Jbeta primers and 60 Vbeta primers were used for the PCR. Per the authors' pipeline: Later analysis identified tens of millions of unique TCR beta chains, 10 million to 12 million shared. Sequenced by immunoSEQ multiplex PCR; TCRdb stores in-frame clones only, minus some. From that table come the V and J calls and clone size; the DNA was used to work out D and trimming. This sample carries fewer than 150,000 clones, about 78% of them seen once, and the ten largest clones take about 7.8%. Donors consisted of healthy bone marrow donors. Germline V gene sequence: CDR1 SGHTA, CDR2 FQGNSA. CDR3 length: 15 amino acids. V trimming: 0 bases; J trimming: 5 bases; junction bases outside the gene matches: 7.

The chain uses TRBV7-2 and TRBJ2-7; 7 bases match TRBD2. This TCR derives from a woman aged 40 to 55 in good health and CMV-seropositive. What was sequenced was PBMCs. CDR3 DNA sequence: TGTGCCAGCAGCTTAGCGGGGAGGGTAGACAACGAGCAGTACTTC. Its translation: CASSLAGRVDNEQYF.